This TCR beta chain was retrieved from a study of type 1 and type 2 diabetes patients. Unmatched junction bases numbered 11, after V lost 8 bases and J lost 4 bases. This CDR3 is 14 amino acids long. CDR1 and CDR2 (germline): MNHEY, SMNVEV (reference sequence). PCR was run on genomic DNA. Amplification of the beta chain CDR3 used 30 forward and 13 reverse multiplex primers. Each CDR3 protein is one row after TCRdb ran MiXCR on the multiplex PCR reads. The sample has about 250,000 distinct CDR3 sequences; 45% to 60% are singletons. V and J are TRBV27 and TRBJ2-7; TRBD1 aligns across 7 bases. The source material was peripheral blood mononuclear cells (PBMCs). The TCR originated in a man between 18 and 29 years old with type 2 diabetes. The CDR3 DNA reads as TGTGCCAGCTCCCGGGCCGGGACAGTATACGAGCAGTACTTC. It translates to CASSRAGTVYEQYF.